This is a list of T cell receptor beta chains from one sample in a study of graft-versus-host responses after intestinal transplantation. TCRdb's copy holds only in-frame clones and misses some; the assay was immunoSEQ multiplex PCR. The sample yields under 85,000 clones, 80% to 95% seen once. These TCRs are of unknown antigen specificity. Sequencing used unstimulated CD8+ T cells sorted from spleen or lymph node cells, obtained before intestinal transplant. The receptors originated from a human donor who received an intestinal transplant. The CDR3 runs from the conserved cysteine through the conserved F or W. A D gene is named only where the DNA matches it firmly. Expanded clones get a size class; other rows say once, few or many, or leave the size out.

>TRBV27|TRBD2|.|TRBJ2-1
CASSATSGGAGEQFF
TGTGCCAGCAGTGCGACTAGCGGGGGGGCCGGTGAGCAGTTCTTC
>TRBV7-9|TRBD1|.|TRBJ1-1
CASSLVRTGWTEAFF
TGTGCCAGCAGCTTAGTTAGGACAGGGTGGACTGAAGCTTTCTTT
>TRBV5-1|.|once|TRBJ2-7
CASSLWRGTSYEQYF
TGCGCCAGCAGCTTGTGGAGGGGAACATCCTACGAGCAGTACTTC
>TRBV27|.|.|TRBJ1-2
CASSLSGTSGYGYTF
TGTGCCAGCAGTTTATCAGGCACCTCGGGCTATGGCTACACCTTC
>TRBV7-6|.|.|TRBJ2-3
CASSLTSGDTQYF
TGTGCCAGCAGCTTGACGTCGGGAGATACGCAGTATTTT
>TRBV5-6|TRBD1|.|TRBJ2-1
CASSLGTGVYNEQFF
TGTGCCAGCAGCTTGGGGACAGGGGTTTACAATGAGCAGTTCTTC
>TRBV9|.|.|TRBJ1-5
CASRPLDQPQHF
TGTGCCAGCAGACCTCTAGATCAGCCCCAGCATTTT
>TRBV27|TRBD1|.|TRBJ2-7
CASGLGQGLSYEQYF
TGTGCCAGCGGTTTGGGACAGGGCCTCTCCTACGAGCAGTACTTC
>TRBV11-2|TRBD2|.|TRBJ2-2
CASSLVSGGTGELFF
TGTGCCAGCAGCTTAGTAAGCGGGGGAACCGGGGAGCTGTTTTTT
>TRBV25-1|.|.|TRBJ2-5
CASSDMAGGETQYF
TGTGCCAGCAGTGATATGGCAGGGGGGGAGACCCAGTACTTC
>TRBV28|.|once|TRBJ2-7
CASSGAGFPEQYF
TGTGCCAGCAGTGGGGCTGGGTTCCCCGAGCAGTACTTC
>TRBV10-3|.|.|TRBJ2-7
CAIREGATYEQYF
TGTGCCATCAGGGAGGGGGCAACCTACGAGCAGTACTTC
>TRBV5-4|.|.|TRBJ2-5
CASSFAFGTQYF
TGTGCCAGCAGCTTTGCGTTCGGGACCCAGTACTTC
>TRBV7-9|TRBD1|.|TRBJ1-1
CASSPQGAGGNTEAFF
TGTGCCAGCAGCCCCCAGGGGGCCGGGGGGAACACTGAAGCTTTCTTT
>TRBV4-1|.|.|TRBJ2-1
CASSQDLLAEQFF
TGCGCCAGCAGCCAAGATTTGCTAGCCGAGCAGTTCTTC
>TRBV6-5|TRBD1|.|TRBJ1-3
CASSYGQESSGNTIYF
TGTGCCAGCAGTTATGGACAGGAAAGCTCTGGAAACACCATATATTTT
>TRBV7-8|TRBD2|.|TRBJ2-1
CASSFLAGGNEQFF
TGTGCCAGCAGCTTTCTAGCGGGGGGGAATGAGCAGTTCTTC
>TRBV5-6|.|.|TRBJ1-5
CASSLLGVQPQHF
TGTGCCAGCAGCTTGTTAGGAGTGCAGCCCCAGCATTTT
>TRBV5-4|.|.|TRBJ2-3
CASSLEGLPTDTQYF
TGTGCCAGCAGCTTGGAGGGACTCCCCACAGATACGCAGTATTTT
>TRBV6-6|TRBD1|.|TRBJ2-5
CASSYTRTGEETQYF
TGTGCCAGCAGTTACACTAGGACAGGGGAAGAGACCCAGTACTTC
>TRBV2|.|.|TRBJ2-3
CAGGAGPTDTQYF
TGTGCCGGCGGGGCAGGGCCCACAGATACGCAGTATTTT
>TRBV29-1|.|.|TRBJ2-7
CSVEREGVASYEQYF
TGCAGCGTTGAAAGGGAGGGGGTGGCCTCCTACGAGCAGTACTTC
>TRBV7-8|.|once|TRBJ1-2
CASSLTRTAYGYTF
TGTGCCAGCAGCTTAACTAGGACAGCCTATGGCTACACCTTC
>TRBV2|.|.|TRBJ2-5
CASSGPRGGREGETQYF
TGTGCCAGCAGTGGGCCTCGAGGGGGTAGGGAGGGAGAGACCCAGTACTTC
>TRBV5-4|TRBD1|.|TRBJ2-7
CASSSQTGGRVNYEQYF
TGTGCCAGCAGCTCACAGACAGGGGGCCGGGTTAACTACGAGCAGTACTTC
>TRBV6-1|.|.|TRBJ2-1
CASSEDGSSYNEQFF
TGTGCCAGCAGTGAAGACGGGAGCTCCTACAATGAGCAGTTCTTC
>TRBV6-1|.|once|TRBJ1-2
CASSVGTDNYGYTF
TGTGCCAGCAGTGTAGGGACTGACAACTATGGCTACACCTTC
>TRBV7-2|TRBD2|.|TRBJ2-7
CASSPGLAGTSYEQYF
TGTGCCAGCAGCCCGGGACTAGCGGGGACTAGCTACGAGCAGTACTTC
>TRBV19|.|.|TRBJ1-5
CASSMGARSNQPQHF
TGTGCCAGTAGTATGGGGGCTCGGAGCAATCAGCCCCAGCATTTT
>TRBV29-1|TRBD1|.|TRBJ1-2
CSAIQGARYGYTF
TGCAGCGCCATACAGGGGGCCAGGTATGGCTACACCTTC
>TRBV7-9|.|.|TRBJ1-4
CASSLGQTHEKLFF
TGTGCCAGCAGCCTCGGACAGACCCATGAAAAACTGTTTTTT
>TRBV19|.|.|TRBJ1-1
CASSIGLGGNTEAFF
TGTGCCAGTAGTATTGGTCTTGGCGGGAACACTGAAGCTTTCTTT
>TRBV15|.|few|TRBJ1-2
CATSRGTDYGYTF
TGTGCCACCAGCAGAGGGACAGATTATGGCTACACCTTC
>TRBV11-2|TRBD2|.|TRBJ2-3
CASSLDPSKRGPSTDTQYF
TGTGCCAGCAGCTTAGACCCCAGCAAGCGGGGACCTAGCACAGATACGCAGTATTTT
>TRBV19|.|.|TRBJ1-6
CASSMDIPSALHF
TGTGCCAGTAGTATGGACATTCCCTCGGCCCTCCACTTT
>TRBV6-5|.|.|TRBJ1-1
CASSTHTGIEAFF
TGTGCCAGCAGTACCCATACAGGGATTGAAGCTTTCTTT